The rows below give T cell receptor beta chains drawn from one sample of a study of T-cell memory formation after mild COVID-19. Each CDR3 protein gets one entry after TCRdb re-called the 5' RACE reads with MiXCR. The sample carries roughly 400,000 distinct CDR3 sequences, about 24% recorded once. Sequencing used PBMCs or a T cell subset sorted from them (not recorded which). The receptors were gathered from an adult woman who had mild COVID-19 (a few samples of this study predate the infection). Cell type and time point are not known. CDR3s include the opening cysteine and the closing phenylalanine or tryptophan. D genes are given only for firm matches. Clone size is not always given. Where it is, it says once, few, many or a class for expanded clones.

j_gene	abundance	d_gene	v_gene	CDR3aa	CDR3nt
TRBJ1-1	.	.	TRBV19	CASSNYMNTEAFF	TGTGCCAGTAGTAATTACATGAACACTGAAGCTTTCTTT
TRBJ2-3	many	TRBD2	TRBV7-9	CASSWTSGSTDTQYF	TGTGCCAGCAGCTGGACTAGCGGGAGCACAGATACGCAGTATTTT
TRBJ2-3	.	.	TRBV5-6	CASSPTVSSTDTQYF	TGTGCCAGCAGCCCGACGGTATCTAGCACAGATACGCAGTATTTT
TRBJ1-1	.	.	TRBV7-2	CASSPELTGGGTEAFF	TGTGCCAGCAGCCCGGAACTGACTGGGGGGGGCACTGAAGCTTTCTTT
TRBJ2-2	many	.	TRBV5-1	CASSNRLANTGELFF	TGCGCCAGCAGCAACCGACTAGCGAACACCGGGGAGCTGTTTTTT
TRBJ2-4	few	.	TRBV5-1	CASSLDLPDSSPLAKNIQYF	TGCGCCAGCAGCTTGGATCTTCCCGACAGTTCTCCGCTAGCCAAAAACATTCAGTACTTC
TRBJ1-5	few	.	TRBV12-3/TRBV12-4	CASSSTGFRQPQHF	TGTGCCAGCAGTTCGACAGGTTTCCGTCAGCCCCAGCATTTT
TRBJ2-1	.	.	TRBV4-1	CASSQVATISYNEQFF	TGCGCCAGCAGCCAAGTAGCGACTATCTCCTACAATGAGCAGTTCTTC
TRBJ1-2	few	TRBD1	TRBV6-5	CASSKDRQYYGYTF	TGTGCCAGCAGTAAGGACAGGCAATACTATGGCTACACCTTC
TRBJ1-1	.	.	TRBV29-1	CSVARGTEAFF	TGCAGCGTTGCAAGGGGCACTGAAGCTTTCTTT
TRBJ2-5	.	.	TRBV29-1	CSVRGDSQETQYF	TGCAGCGTTCGGGGGGACAGCCAAGAGACCCAGTACTTC
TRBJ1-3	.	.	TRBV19	CASRETSSGNTIYF	TGTGCCAGTAGGGAGACGAGCTCTGGAAACACCATATATTTT
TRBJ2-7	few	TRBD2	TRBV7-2	CASSLTSGRSSEQYF	TGTGCCAGCAGTCTAACTAGCGGGAGGTCAAGCGAGCAGTACTTC
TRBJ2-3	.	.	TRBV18	CASSPVLDTQYF	TGTGCCAGCTCACCGGTGCTCGATACGCAGTATTTT
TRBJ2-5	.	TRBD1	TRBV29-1	CSVGQGIETQYF	TGCAGCGTTGGACAGGGGATAGAGACCCAGTACTTC
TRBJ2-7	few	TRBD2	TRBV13	CASSLLREGSYEQYF	TGTGCCAGCAGCCTTTTGAGGGAGGGTTCCTACGAGCAGTACTTC
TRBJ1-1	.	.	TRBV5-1	CASSFDGFTEAFF	TGCGCCAGCAGCTTCGACGGGTTCACTGAAGCTTTCTTT
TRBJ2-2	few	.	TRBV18	CASSPTAGGSSAGELFF	TGTGCCAGCTCACCGACCGCCGGGGGCTCAAGCGCCGGGGAGCTGTTTTTT
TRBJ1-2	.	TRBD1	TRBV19	CASSSRDRVSYTF	TGTGCCAGTAGCTCCCGGGACAGGGTGAGCTACACCTTC
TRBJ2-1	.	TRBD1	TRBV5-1	CASSRDRDDEQFF	TGCGCCAGCAGCCGCGACAGGGACGATGAGCAGTTCTTC
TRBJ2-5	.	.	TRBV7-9	CASSFYKETQYF	TGTGCCAGCAGCTTCTACAAAGAGACCCAGTACTTC
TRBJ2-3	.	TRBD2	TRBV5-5	CASSLSWGGTDTQYF	TGTGCCAGCAGCTTGTCCTGGGGAGGGACAGATACGCAGTATTTT
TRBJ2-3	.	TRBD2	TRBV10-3	CAIWGGPGDTQYF	TGTGCCATTTGGGGGGGACCCGGAGATACGCAGTATTTT
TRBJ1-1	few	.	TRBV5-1	CASSLEGLDTEAFF	TGCGCCAGCAGCTTGGAAGGGTTGGACACTGAAGCTTTCTTT
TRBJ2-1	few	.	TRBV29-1	CSVEWSYNEQFF	TGCAGCGTTGAGTGGTCTTACAATGAGCAGTTCTTC
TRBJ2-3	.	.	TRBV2	CASSVRTASTDTQYF	TGTGCCAGCAGTGTTCGGACTGCTAGCACAGATACGCAGTATTTT
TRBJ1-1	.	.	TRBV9	CASSVGGTGNTEAFF	TGTGCCAGCAGCGTAGGCGGAACGGGGAACACTGAAGCTTTCTTT
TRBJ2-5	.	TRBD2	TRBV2	CASSPSGTTQETQYF	TGTGCCAGCAGTCCCTCCGGGACTACTCAAGAGACCCAGTACTTC
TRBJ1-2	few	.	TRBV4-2	CASSQPGNYGYTF	TGTGCCAGCAGCCAACCCGGGAACTATGGCTACACCTTC
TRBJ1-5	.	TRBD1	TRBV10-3	CAISESTGVANQPQHF	TGTGCCATCAGTGAGTCGACAGGGGTTGCAAATCAGCCCCAGCATTTT
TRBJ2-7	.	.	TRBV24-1	CATSESGTADYYEQYF	TGTGCCACCAGTGAATCTGGGACCGCCGACTACTACGAGCAGTACTTC
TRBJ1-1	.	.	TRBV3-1	CASSQPGAWNTEAFF	TGTGCCAGCAGCCAACCAGGGGCATGGAACACTGAAGCTTTCTTT
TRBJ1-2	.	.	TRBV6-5	CASSTLGQFYGYTF	TGTGCCAGCAGTACCCTCGGACAGTTCTATGGCTACACCTTC
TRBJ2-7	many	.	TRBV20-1	CSARILRGRVRIEQYF	TGCAGTGCTAGAATACTACGGGGCAGGGTCCGCATCGAGCAGTACTTC
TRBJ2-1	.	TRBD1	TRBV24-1	CATSEAPGTGPYNEQFF	TGTGCCACCAGTGAAGCTCCCGGGACAGGTCCCTACAATGAGCAGTTCTTC
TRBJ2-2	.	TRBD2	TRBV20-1	CSARTSGGNTGELFF	TGCAGTGCTAGGACTAGCGGTGGGAACACCGGGGAGCTGTTTTTT
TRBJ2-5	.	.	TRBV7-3	CASSLTGGARETQYF	TGTGCCAGCAGCTTAACGGGGGGGGCCAGAGAGACCCAGTACTTC
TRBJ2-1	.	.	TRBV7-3	CASSPIPAAGNEQFF	TGTGCCAGCAGCCCGATCCCTGCCGCGGGGAATGAGCAGTTCTTC
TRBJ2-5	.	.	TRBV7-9	CASSLTASRETQYF	TGTGCCAGCAGCTTAACCGCTAGCCGGGAGACCCAGTACTTC
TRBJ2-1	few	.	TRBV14	CASSQGERNWSNEQFF	TGTGCCAGCAGCCAAGGCGAAAGGAATTGGTCCAATGAGCAGTTCTTC
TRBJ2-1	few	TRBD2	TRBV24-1	CATSDRGGSYNEQFF	TGTGCCACCAGTGATCGCGGGGGCTCCTACAATGAGCAGTTCTTC
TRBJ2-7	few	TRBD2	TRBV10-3	CAISDGASGTYEQYF	TGTGCCATCAGTGACGGGGCTAGCGGGACGTACGAGCAGTACTTC
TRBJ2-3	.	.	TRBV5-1	CASSLDGGRTDTQYF	TGCGCCAGCAGCTTGGATGGGGGACGCACAGATACGCAGTATTTT
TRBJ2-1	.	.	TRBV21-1	CASTQGTNEQFF	TGTGCCAGCACCCAGGGTACCAATGAGCAGTTCTTC
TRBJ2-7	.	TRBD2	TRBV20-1	CSARDLAGGPHEQYF	TGCAGTGCTAGAGATCTAGCGGGAGGGCCGCACGAGCAGTACTTC
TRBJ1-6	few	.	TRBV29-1	CSVLDGRNSPLHF	TGCAGCGTTCTGGACGGTCGAAATTCACCCCTCCACTTT
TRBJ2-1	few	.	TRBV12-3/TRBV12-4	CASRGRHNEQFF	TGTGCCTCCCGAGGCAGACACAATGAGCAGTTCTTC
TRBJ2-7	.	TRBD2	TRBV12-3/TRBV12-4	CASSFSYGAPPGLAVNFGYEQYF	TGTGCCAGCAGTTTTTCCTATGGGGCCCCTCCGGGACTAGCGGTGAATTTTGGCTACGAGCAGTACTTC
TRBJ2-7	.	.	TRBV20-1	CSARAGDEQYF	TGCAGTGCTAGAGCGGGGGACGAGCAGTACTTC
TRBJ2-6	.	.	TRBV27	CASRTKSDSGANVLTF	TGTGCCAGTCGAACGAAAAGTGACTCTGGGGCCAACGTCCTGACTTTC
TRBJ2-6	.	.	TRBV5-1	CASSPVGRQSGANVLTF	TGCGCCAGCAGCCCGGTGGGGAGGCAATCTGGGGCCAACGTCCTGACTTTC
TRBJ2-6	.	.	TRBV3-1	CASSNRAGANVLTF	TGTGCCAGCAGCAACAGGGCTGGGGCCAACGTCCTGACTTTC
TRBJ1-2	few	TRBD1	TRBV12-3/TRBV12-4	CASGTTGTGYNYGYTF	TGTGCCAGCGGGACAACCGGGACAGGGTATAACTATGGCTACACCTTC
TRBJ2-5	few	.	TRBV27	CASSLTANQETQYF	TGTGCCAGCAGTTTGACAGCGAACCAAGAGACCCAGTACTTC
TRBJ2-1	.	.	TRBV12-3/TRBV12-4	CASSLEGGVHNEQFF	TGTGCCAGCAGTTTAGAGGGTGGGGTCCACAATGAGCAGTTCTTC
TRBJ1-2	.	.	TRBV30	CAWSLPALRGYTF	TGTGCCTGGAGTCTCCCCGCTTTGAGAGGCTACACCTTC
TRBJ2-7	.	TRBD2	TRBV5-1	CASSLAGGREQYF	TGCGCCAGCAGTTTAGCGGGGGGTCGAGAGCAGTACTTC
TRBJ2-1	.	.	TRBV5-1	CASSLDWREQFF	TGCGCCAGCAGCTTGGACTGGCGGGAGCAGTTCTTC